This T cell receptor (beta chain) was profiled in a study of T cells in tuberculosis. Whole-study context: In South Africa, adults with active tuberculosis were compared with IGRA-negative and latently infected IGRA-positive adolescents. Within 7 days of starting treatment, or before, PBMC were stored. Study outcomes and limitations: The TCR-beta difference was not significant; alpha differences partly reflected length.

As to this clone: The antigen remains unidentified.

Produced via immunoSEQ multiplex PCR; TCRdb's table is partial and in-frame only. The sample lists under 45,000 clones, more than 85% occurring once. Specified time point: new active TB diagnosis, blood taken before or within 7 days of starting treatment. The CDR3 totals 15 residues. CDR1 and CDR2 (germline): MNHEY, SMNVEV (reference sequence). V was cut by 3 bases and J by 5 bases, with 17 bases left in between. The sample here was PBMCs, taken at tuberculosis diagnosis. The source is an adult with tuberculosis. V is TRBV27 and J is TRBJ2-7; a weak D match, TRBD1 (6 bases). The CDR3 here is CASSFLGTSQDEQYF. CDR3 DNA: TGTGCCAGCAGTTTTTTAGGGACAAGTCAGGACGAGCAGTACTTC.